This is a list of T cell receptor beta chains from one sample in a study of breast tumors, draining lymph nodes, adjacent tissues. From the multiplex PCR reads, TCRdb called clonotypes with MiXCR, one entry per CDR3 protein. Of about 140,000 distinct CDR3 sequences detected, 32% appear once; the ten largest clones hold 2.3%. Sequences were obtained from axillary lymph node tissue. The receptor source for this set is a female donor with breast cancer. Some clones in this sample may be carry-over from other donors' samples. CDR3s leave out the opening cysteine and the closing phenylalanine or tryptophan. The order of the fields is V gene, J gene, CDR3 protein.

v_call: TRBV6-5
j_call: TRBJ2-5
cdr3_aa: ASSQRQGTRETQY

v_call: TRBV12-3/TRBV12-4
j_call: TRBJ1-4
cdr3_aa: ASSLRQGDEKLF

v_call: TRBV10-2
j_call: TRBJ2-7
cdr3_aa: ASRGTAVYEQY

v_call: TRBV19
j_call: TRBJ1-3
cdr3_aa: ASRTGGPNTIY

v_call: TRBV5-5
j_call: TRBJ2-4
cdr3_aa: ASTPGRTGGGNIQY

v_call: TRBV6-6
j_call: TRBJ1-4
cdr3_aa: ASSLGGPNEKLF

v_call: TRBV28
j_call: TRBJ1-2
cdr3_aa: ATFGQNYGYT

v_call: TRBV20-1
j_call: TRBJ1-1
cdr3_aa: SARSGRLTGTEAF

v_call: TRBV27
j_call: TRBJ2-1
cdr3_aa: ASRSGDEQF

v_call: TRBV6-6
j_call: TRBJ1-5
cdr3_aa: ASSFPQMDTQH

v_call: TRBV28
j_call: TRBJ1-6
cdr3_aa: ASSLPQGHSPLH

v_call: TRBV30
j_call: TRBJ1-3
cdr3_aa: AWSVGFGTIY